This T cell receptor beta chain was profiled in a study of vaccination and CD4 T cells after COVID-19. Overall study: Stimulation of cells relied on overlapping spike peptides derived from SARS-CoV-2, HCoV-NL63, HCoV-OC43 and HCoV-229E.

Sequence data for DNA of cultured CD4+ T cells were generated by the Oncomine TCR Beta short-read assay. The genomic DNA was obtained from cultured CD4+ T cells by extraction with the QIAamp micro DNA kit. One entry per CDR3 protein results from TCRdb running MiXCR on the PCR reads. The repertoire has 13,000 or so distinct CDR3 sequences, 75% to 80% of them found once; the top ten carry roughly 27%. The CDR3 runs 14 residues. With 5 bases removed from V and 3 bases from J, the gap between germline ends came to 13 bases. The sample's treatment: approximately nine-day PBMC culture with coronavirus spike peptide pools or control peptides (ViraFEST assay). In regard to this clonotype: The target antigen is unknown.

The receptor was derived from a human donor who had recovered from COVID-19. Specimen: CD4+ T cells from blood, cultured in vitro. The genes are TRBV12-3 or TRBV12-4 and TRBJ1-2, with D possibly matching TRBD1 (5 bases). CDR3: CASSHRQRHYGYTF. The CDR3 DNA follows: TGTGCCAGCAGTCACCGACAGCGCCACTATGGCTACACCTTC.